This TCR beta chain appears in the sequencing data of a study of shared clonotypes between healthy human individuals. Several immunoSEQ 96-well plates shared each subset's DNA, each plate a replicate. On sorted subsets, replicate PCRs used 150 to 250 ng DNA, or some 27,000 T cell genomes. Profiling relied on immunoSEQ multiplex PCR, and the TCRdb table lists in-frame clones only, not all of them. This table has 2 million to 2.5 million clones, around 93% appearing once. This clone came up a few times. The target antigen is unknown. CD8 cells classed as naive were CD45RO-negative and positively selected for CCR7, excluding terminally differentiated effector memory CD45RA+ cells. This CDR3 has 13 residues. V was shortened by 2 bases and J by 9 bases, with 11 bases between the two germline ends. Per germline, CDR1 MDHEN and CDR2 SYDVKM. Points from the study as a whole: Incompleteness in sorted-subset sequencing, despite large depth, was shown by rarefaction. Researchers found naive subsets generally carried larger estimated richness than memory subsets.

This TCR was sampled from a man aged 18 to 30 in good health. Some clones in this sample may be carry-over from other donors' samples. Sequencing was performed on naive CD8+ T cells from PBMCs. The chain joins TRBV28 to TRBJ1-5; D is unresolved. The CDR3 loop is CASSLNSLGPQHF. The CDR3 nucleotides are TGTGCCAGCAGTTTAAACTCCCTGGGGCCCCAGCATTTT.